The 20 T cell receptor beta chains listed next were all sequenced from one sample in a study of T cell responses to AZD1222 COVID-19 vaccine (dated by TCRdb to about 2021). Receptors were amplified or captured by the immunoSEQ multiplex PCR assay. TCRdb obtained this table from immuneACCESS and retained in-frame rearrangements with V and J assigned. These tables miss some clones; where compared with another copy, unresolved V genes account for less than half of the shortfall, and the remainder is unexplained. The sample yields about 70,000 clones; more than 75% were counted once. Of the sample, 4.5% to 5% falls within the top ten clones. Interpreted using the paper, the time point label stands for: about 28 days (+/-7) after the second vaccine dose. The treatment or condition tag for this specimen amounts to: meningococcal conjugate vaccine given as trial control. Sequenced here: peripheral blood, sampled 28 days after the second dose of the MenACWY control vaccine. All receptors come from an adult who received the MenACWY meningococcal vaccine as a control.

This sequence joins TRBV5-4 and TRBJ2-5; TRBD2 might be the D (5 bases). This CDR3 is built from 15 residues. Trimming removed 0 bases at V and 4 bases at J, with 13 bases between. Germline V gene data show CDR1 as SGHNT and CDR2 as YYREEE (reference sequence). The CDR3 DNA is TGTGCCAGCAGCTTGGGGCTCGGGGTTCGAGAGACCCAGTACTTC. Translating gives CASSLGLGVRETQYF.

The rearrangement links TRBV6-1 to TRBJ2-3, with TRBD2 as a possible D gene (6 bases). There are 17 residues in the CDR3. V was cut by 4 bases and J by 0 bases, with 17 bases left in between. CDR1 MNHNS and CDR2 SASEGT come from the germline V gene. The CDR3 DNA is TGTGCCAGCAGTGCGGGGACTGGGAGAGCTAGCACAGATACGCAGTATTTT. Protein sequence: CASSAGTGRASTDTQYF.

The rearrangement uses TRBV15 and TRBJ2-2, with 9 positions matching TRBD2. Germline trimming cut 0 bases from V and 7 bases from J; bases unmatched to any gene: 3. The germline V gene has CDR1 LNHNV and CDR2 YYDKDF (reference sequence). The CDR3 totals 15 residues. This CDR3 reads CATSRELAGVGELFF. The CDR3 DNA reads TGTGCCACCAGCAGAGAACTAGCGGGCGTCGGGGAGCTGTTTTTT.

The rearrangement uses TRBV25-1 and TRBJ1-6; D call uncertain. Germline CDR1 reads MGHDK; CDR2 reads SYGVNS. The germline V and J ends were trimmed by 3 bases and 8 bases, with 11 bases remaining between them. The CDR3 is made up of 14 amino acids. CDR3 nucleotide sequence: TGTGCCAGCAGTGAGCGACCTAACTATTCACCCCTCCACTTT. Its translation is CASSERPNYSPLHF. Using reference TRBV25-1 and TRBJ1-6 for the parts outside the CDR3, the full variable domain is EADIYQTPRYLVIGTGKKITLECSQTMGHDKMYWYQQDPGMELHLIHYSYGVNSTEKGDLSSESTVSRIRTEHFPLTLESARPSHTSQYLCASSERPNYSPLHFGNGTRLTVT.

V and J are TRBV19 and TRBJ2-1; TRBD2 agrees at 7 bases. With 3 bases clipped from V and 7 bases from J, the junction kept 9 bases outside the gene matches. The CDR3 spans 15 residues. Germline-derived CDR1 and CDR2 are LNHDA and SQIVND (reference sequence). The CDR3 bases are TGTGCCAGTAGTATTGGGGGAGGGCCTTCGAATGAGCAGTTCTTC. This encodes CASSIGGGPSNEQFF.

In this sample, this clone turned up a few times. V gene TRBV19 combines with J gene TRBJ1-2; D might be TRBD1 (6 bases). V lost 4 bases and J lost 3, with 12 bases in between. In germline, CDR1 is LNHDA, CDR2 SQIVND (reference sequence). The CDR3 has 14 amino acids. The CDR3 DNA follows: TGTGCCAGTAGTACCCTTAGGGGGGACTATGGCTACACCTTC. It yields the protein CASSTLRGDYGYTF.

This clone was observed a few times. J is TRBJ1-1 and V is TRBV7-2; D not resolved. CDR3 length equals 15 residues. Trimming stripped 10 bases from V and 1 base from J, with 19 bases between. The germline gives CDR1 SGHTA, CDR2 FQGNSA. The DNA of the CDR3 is TGTGCCAACCCCCCTCCGGGGTTTAGGAACACTGAAGCTTTCTTT. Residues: CANPPPGFRNTEAFF. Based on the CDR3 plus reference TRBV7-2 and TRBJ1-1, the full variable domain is GAGVSQSPSNKVTEKGKDVELRCDPISGHTALYWYRQSLGQGLEFLIYFQGNSAPDKSGLPSDRFSAERTGGSVSTLTIQRTQQEDSAVYLCANPPPGFRNTEAFFGQGTRLTVV.

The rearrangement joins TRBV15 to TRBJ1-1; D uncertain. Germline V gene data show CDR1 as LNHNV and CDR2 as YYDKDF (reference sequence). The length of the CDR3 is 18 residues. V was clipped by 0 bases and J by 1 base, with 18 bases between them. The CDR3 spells CATSRDPISRTSNTEAFF. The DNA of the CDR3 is TGTGCCACCAGCAGAGATCCGATATCCCGCACCTCGAACACTGAAGCTTTCTTT.

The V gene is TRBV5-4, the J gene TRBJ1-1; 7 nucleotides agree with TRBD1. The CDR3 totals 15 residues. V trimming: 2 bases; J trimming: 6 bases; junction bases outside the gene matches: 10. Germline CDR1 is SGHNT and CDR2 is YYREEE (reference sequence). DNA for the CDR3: TGTGCCAGCAGCTTTGGGCAGGGGGTACACGCTGAAGCTTTCTTT. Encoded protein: CASSFGQGVHAEAFF.

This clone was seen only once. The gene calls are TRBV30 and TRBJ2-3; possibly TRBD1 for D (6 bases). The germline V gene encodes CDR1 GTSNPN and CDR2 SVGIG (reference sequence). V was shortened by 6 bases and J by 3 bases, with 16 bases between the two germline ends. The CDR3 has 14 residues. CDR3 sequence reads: CACPAQGSTDTQYF. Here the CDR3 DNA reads TGTGCCTGCCCCGCGCAGGGGAGTACAGATACGCAGTATTTT.

The CDR3 region has the DNA TGTGCCAGCAGCGTCGGACAATACCCTGGGGCCTATGGCTACACCTTC. Its translation is CASSVGQYPGAYGYTF. The V gene is TRBV9, the J gene TRBJ1-2; weak D call: TRBD1 (5 bases). The CDR3 consists of 16 residues. Trimming removed 2 bases from V and 4 bases from J, with 18 bases in between. The germline gives CDR1 SGDLS, CDR2 YYNGEE.

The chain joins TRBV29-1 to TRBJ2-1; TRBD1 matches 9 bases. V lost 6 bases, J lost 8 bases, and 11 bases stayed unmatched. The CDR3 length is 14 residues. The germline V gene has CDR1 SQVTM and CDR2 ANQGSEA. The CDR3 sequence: CSVGLGQGWDEQFF. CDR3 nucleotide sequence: TGCAGCGTCGGCCTGGGACAGGGTTGGGATGAGCAGTTCTTC.

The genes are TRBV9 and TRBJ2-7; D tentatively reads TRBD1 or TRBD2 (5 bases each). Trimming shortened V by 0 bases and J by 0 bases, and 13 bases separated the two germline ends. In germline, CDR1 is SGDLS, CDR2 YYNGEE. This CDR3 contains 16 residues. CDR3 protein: CASSVDIEGYSYEQYF. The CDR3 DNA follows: TGTGCCAGCAGCGTAGATATCGAGGGGTACTCCTACGAGCAGTACTTC.

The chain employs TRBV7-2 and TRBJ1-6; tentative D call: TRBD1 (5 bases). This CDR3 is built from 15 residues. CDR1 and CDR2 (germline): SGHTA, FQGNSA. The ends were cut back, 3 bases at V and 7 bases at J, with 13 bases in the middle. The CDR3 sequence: CASSFSDSKNSPLHF. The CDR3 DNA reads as TGTGCCAGCAGCTTCTCCGACAGCAAAAATTCACCCCTCCACTTT.

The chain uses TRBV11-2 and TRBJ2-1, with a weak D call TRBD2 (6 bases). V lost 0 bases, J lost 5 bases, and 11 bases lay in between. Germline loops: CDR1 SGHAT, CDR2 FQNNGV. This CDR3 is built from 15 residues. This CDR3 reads CASSLDTRGNNEQFF. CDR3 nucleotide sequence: TGTGCCAGCAGCTTAGATACGCGGGGTAACAATGAGCAGTTCTTC.

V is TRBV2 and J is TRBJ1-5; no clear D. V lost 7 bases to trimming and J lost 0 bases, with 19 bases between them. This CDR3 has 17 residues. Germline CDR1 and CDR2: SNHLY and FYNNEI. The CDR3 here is CASTISRSGRSNQPQHF. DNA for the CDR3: TGTGCCAGCACTATTTCGCGCAGTGGCCGTAGCAATCAGCCCCAGCATTTT.

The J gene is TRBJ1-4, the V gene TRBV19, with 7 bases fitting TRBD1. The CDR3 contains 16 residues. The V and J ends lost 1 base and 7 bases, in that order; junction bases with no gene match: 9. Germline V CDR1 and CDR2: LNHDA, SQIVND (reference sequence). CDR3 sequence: CASSIALGGSGEKLFF. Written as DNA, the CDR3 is TGTGCCAGTAGTATAGCCCTAGGGGGCTCGGGTGAAAAACTGTTTTTT.

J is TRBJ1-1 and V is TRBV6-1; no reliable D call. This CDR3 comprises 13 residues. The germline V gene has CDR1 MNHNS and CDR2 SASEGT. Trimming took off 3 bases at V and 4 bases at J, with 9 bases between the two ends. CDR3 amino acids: CASSEVYGTEAFF. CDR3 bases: TGTGCCAGCAGTGAGGTGTATGGCACTGAAGCTTTCTTT.

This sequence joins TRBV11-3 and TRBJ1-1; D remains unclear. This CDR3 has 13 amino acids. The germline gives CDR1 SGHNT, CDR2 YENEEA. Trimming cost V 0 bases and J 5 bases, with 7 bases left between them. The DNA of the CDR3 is TGTGCCAGCAGCTTAGAGAGTAGGACTGAAGCTTTCTTT. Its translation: CASSLESRTEAFF.

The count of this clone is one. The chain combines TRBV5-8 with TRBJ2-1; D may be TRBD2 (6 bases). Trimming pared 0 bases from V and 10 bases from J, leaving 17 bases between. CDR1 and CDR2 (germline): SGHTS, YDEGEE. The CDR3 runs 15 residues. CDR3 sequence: CASSLERGSRGEQFF. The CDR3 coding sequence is TGTGCCAGCAGCTTGGAACGGGGGAGCCGCGGGGAGCAGTTCTTC.